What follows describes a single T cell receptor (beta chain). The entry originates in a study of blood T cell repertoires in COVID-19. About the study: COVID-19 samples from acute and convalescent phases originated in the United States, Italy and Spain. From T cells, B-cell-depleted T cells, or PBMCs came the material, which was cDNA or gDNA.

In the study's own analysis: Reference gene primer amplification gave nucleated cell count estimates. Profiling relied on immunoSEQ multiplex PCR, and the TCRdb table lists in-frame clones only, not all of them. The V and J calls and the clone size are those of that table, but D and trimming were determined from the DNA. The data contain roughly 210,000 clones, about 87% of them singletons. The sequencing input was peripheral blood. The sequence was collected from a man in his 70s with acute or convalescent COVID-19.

The CDR3 DNA reads TGTGCCACCTCCATCGAGAGCACAGATACGCAGTATTTT. It encodes CATSIESTDTQYF. J is TRBJ2-3 and V is TRBV19; no clear D gene. This CDR3 comprises 13 residues. Germline V CDR1 and CDR2: LNHDA, SQIVND (reference sequence). V shed 10 bases and J shed 0 bases, with 11 bases lying between them.